The 28 T cell receptor beta chains below were found in one sample sequenced in a study of shared clonotypes between healthy human individuals. Selected positively for CCR7 and CD45RO-negative, naive CD8 cells excluded terminally differentiated effector memory CD45RA+ cells. The table came from immunoSEQ multiplex PCR; TCRdb's copy has only in-frame clones and leaves some out. This table has about 800,000 clones, roughly 96% appearing once. Material: naive CD8+ T cells sorted from blood. The receptors originated from a man younger than 45 in good health.

This rearrangement joins TRBV5-1 to TRBJ2-1; unclear D gene. V shed 0 bases and J shed 4 bases, with 11 bases lying between them. Per the germline V gene, CDR1 is SGHRS and CDR2 is YFSETQ. The CDR3 has 15 residues. Here the CDR3 DNA reads TGCGCCAGCAGCTTGGGAACCGGGCCGTACAATGAGCAGTTCTTC. Translating it yields CASSLGTGPYNEQFF.

Here the CDR3 reads CATSRVRTSGGNEQFF. CDR3 in DNA: TGTGCCACCAGCAGAGTGAGGACTAGCGGGGGGAATGAGCAGTTCTTC. The chain carries TRBV15 and TRBJ2-1; 14 bases fit TRBD2. Germline lookup yields CDR1 LNHNV and CDR2 YYDKDF (reference sequence). V was pared by 1 base and J by 7 bases, with 3 bases of the junction left unmatched. The CDR3 extends over 16 amino acids.

This clone was seen once. V gene TRBV4-2 combines with J gene TRBJ2-3; 10 positions match TRBD2. This CDR3 has 17 amino acids. The V gene's germline CDR1 is LGHNA and CDR2 YNFKEQ. The J segment lost 5 bases and the V segment lost 1 base, leaving 9 bases of the junction unmatched. The CDR3 here is CASSQVGGLAGEDTQYF. As DNA, the CDR3 is TGTGCCAGCAGCCAAGTGGGGGGGCTAGCGGGAGAAGATACGCAGTATTTT.

As for this clone: Different DNA sequences within this sample yield the same CDR3. This chain links TRBV6-5 with TRBJ1-5; possibly TRBD1 for D (5 bases). The V and J ends lost 8 bases and 0 bases respectively, with 5 bases between them. CDR1 and CDR2 (germline): MNHEY, SVGAGI. The CDR3 is made up of 12 amino acids. CDR3: CASGHSNQPQHF. The CDR3 nucleotides read TGTGCCAGCGGACATAGCAATCAGCCCCAGCATTTT.

The rearrangement links TRBV9 to TRBJ2-1; the match to TRBD2 covers 8 bases. The CDR3 extends over 13 amino acids. The J segment lost 9 bases and the V segment lost 7 bases, leaving 9 bases of the junction unmatched. Germline V gene lookup returns CDR1 SGDLS and CDR2 YYNGEE. CDR3 bases: TGTGCCAGCGGACTAGCTAGACGAGGTGAGCAGTTCTTC. Its translation: CASGLARRGEQFF.

This chain connects TRBV7-6 to TRBJ2-3; D is undetermined. CDR3 length: 17 amino acids. V lost 2 bases to trimming and J lost 0 bases, with 15 bases between them. Per the germline V gene, CDR1 is SGHVS and CDR2 is FNYEAQ. The chain's CDR3 is CASSLRHTAKSTDTQYF. CDR3 in DNA: TGTGCCAGCAGCTTAAGACACACAGCGAAGAGCACAGATACGCAGTATTTT.

This chain connects TRBV28 to TRBJ2-1; no firm D call. Germline assignment: CDR1 MDHEN and CDR2 SYDVKM. V was pared by 6 bases and J by 0 bases, with 9 bases between. The CDR3 contains 14 residues. CDR3 amino acids: CASRSRNSYNEQFF. The DNA for the CDR3 is TGTGCCAGCAGATCGCGGAACTCCTACAATGAGCAGTTCTTC.

This clone was seen a few times. V gene TRBV27 combines with J gene TRBJ2-7, with D perhaps matching TRBD1 or TRBD2 (5 bases each). This CDR3 is 11 amino acids long. Per the germline V gene, CDR1 is MNHEY and CDR2 is SMNVEV (reference sequence). V was clipped by 5 bases and J by 7 bases, with 9 bases between them. As DNA, the CDR3 is TGTGCCAGCAGTACCTGGGGGGAGCAGTACTTC. This gives the protein CASSTWGEQYF.

V and J are TRBV7-6 and TRBJ1-2; D gene uncertain. V lost 5 bases and J lost 0, with 19 bases in between. The CDR3 has 17 amino acids. Germline CDR1 reads SGHVS; CDR2 reads FNYEAQ. The CDR3 DNA follows: TGTGCCAGCAGCGTATCCGTCGTTGTATCTACTAACTATGGCTACACCTTC. Residues: CASSVSVVVSTNYGYTF.

The chain uses TRBV6-1 and TRBJ2-3; 8 positions agree with TRBD1. The CDR3 has 16 residues. Germline V gene lookup returns CDR1 MNHNS and CDR2 SASEGT. The trim removed 3 bases at V and 3 bases at J, leaving 8 bases unmatched. CDR3 coding DNA: TGTGCCAGCAGTGACAAAGGGACAGGTCGAACAGATACGCAGTATTTT. This translates into CASSDKGTGRTDTQYF.

This chain joins TRBV11-2 and TRBJ2-5; TRBD2 aligns across 9 bases. This CDR3 comprises 16 residues. Germline V gives CDR1 SGHAT, CDR2 FQNNGV. V shed 4 bases and J 4 bases; nucleotides not matched to a gene: 10. CDR3 residues: CASSSSLAGTVETQYF. The CDR3 DNA sequence: TGTGCCAGCAGCTCTAGCCTAGCGGGAACGGTAGAGACCCAGTACTTC.

The chain couples TRBV2 to TRBJ1-5, with TRBD1 as a possible D gene (6 bases). The ends were cut back, 8 bases at V and 3 bases at J, with 17 bases in the middle. Germline values: CDR1 SNHLY, CDR2 FYNNEI. The CDR3 consists of 15 residues. In DNA, the CDR3 is TGTGCCAGCGGGGGCCTAACAGGGACCAATCAGCCCCAGCATTTT. Translating it yields CASGGLTGTNQPQHF.

The rearrangement links TRBV5-1 to TRBJ2-7, with D possibly being TRBD1 (6 bases). There are 14 residues in the CDR3. Germline lookup yields CDR1 SGHRS and CDR2 YFSETQ. Trimming took off 4 bases at V and 2 bases at J, with 13 bases between the two ends. The CDR3 protein is CASSQADSAYEQYF. The DNA of the CDR3 is TGCGCCAGCAGCCAGGCGGACAGTGCCTACGAGCAGTACTTC.

The chain employs TRBV18 and TRBJ2-7, with 7 nucleotides matching TRBD1. The CDR3 is 16 residues long. Germline V gene sequence: CDR1 KGHSH, CDR2 LQKENI. V shed 3 bases and J 0 bases; nucleotides not matched to a gene: 8. This CDR3 reads CASSPPDRVSSYEQYF. As DNA, the CDR3 is TGTGCCAGCTCACCTCCTGACAGGGTCAGCTCCTACGAGCAGTACTTC.

This clone was observed once. The chain recombines TRBV7-9 with TRBJ2-7; D possibly uses TRBD1 or TRBD2 (5 bases each). This CDR3 is built from 15 residues. Germline V gene lookup returns CDR1 SEHNR and CDR2 FQNEAQ (reference sequence). V lost 4 bases and J 3 bases, leaving 16 bases between the germline ends. The CDR3: CASSSEGPQLYEQYF. CDR3 in DNA: TGTGCCAGCAGCTCTGAGGGGCCGCAACTCTACGAGCAGTACTTC.

The chain carries TRBV27 and TRBJ1-2; D is perhaps TRBD1 (5 bases). Germline CDR1 MNHEY, CDR2 SMNVEV (reference sequence). Between the trimmed V and J ends, which lost 6 bases and 6 bases, there was a span of 8 bases. CDR3 size: 11 residues. The CDR3 coding sequence is TGTGCCAGCAGAAAAGGGGATGGCTACACCTTC. Its protein product is CASRKGDGYTF.

The rearrangement joins TRBV5-1 to TRBJ2-7; TRBD2 is a possible D gene (7 bases). From germline, CDR1 is SGHRS and CDR2 YFSETQ. The CDR3 totals 17 residues. The ends were cut back, 3 bases at V and 5 bases at J, with 24 bases in the middle. CDR3 DNA: TGCGCCAGCAGCTCGCGGGTAGGGGGGGCCTACCTCAACGAGCAGTACTTC. Its translation is CASSSRVGGAYLNEQYF.

Only a few counts were recorded for this clone. The chain recombines TRBV7-9 with TRBJ2-7; 10 nucleotides agree with TRBD2. The V segment lost 6 bases and the J segment 3 bases; nucleotides outside the gene matches: 8. This CDR3 contains 15 residues. In germline, CDR1 is SEHNR, CDR2 FQNEAQ (reference sequence). CDR3 sequence reads: CASSSSGGQFYEQYF. DNA for the CDR3: TGTGCCAGCAGTTCTAGCGGGGGACAATTCTACGAGCAGTACTTC.

The rearrangement uses TRBV5-6 and TRBJ2-1; 7 bases align to TRBD1. This CDR3 is 18 amino acids long. The V segment lost 5 bases and the J segment 1 base; nucleotides outside the gene matches: 15. Germline assignment: CDR1 SGHDT and CDR2 YYEEEE. CDR3 nucleotide sequence: TGTGCCAGCAGGGAGTTAGCCGACAGGGATAAGTCCTACAATGAGCAGTTCTTC. Protein: CASRELADRDKSYNEQFF.

The rearrangement uses TRBV19 and TRBJ1-1, with D possibly being TRBD1 (6 bases). There are 14 residues in the CDR3. V lost 3 bases to trimming and J lost 2 bases, with 10 bases between them. The germline V gene has CDR1 LNHDA and CDR2 SQIVND (reference sequence). In nucleotides, the CDR3 is TGTGCCAGTAGTATGAGGACAGTAAACACTGAAGCTTTCTTT. Amino acids: CASSMRTVNTEAFF.

The chain recombines TRBV7-9 with TRBJ2-7; no definite D call. This CDR3 has 14 residues. Deletions cut 2 bases from V and 2 bases from J, with 10 bases between. CDR1 and CDR2 (germline): SEHNR, FQNEAQ (reference sequence). The CDR3: CASSLKGVAYEQYF. The CDR3 region has the DNA TGTGCCAGCAGCTTAAAGGGCGTAGCCTACGAGCAGTACTTC. Looking up the rest from reference TRBV7-9 and TRBJ2-7 gives the full variable domain: DTGVSQNPRHKITKRGQNVTFRCDPISEHNRLYWYRQTLGQGPEFLTYFQNEAQLEKSRLLSDRFSAERPKGSFSTLEIQRTEQGDSAMYLCASSLKGVAYEQYFGPGTRLTVT.

This clone was seen just once. The chain has TRBV6-1 and TRBJ2-7; 9 bases match TRBD2. J was trimmed by 1 base and V by 2 bases; bases with no gene match: 6. Germline V gene lookup returns CDR1 MNHNS and CDR2 SASEGT. The length of the CDR3 is 16 residues. The DNA for the CDR3 is TGTGCCAGCAGTGAAATGGCTAGCGGGGAGTCCTACGAGCAGTACTTC. Protein product: CASSEMASGESYEQYF.

This chain connects TRBV9 to TRBJ2-7; 12 bases fit TRBD2. CDR1 SGDLS and CDR2 YYNGEE come from the germline V gene. The length of the CDR3 is 16 residues. V dropped 0 bases and J dropped 4; count of bases not matched to a gene: 5. In nucleotides, the CDR3 is TGTGCCAGCAGCGTAGGGGTGACTAGCGGGAGTTACGAGCAGTACTTC. Its translation: CASSVGVTSGSYEQYF.

The CDR3 reads CASSSQSDPKHNEQFF. In DNA, the CDR3 is TGTGCCAGCAGCTCTCAGAGCGACCCTAAGCACAATGAGCAGTTCTTC. J is TRBJ2-1 and V is TRBV7-9, with unresolved D. The germline gives CDR1 SEHNR, CDR2 FQNEAQ (reference sequence). The CDR3 loop spans 16 amino acids. V lost 4 bases and J 5 bases, leaving 18 bases between the germline ends.

The V call is TRBV27, the J call TRBJ2-2, with D possibly TRBD1 on 6 matching bases. Per germline, CDR1 MNHEY and CDR2 SMNVEV (reference sequence). The CDR3 runs to 18 residues. V lost 4 bases and J 2 bases, leaving 20 bases between the germline ends. CDR3 in DNA: TGTGCCAGCAGTTCCCCAGAACAGGGAGCCTTCAACACCGGGGAGCTGTTTTTT. It encodes CASSSPEQGAFNTGELFF.

The chain has TRBV15 and TRBJ2-7; D is undetermined. V lost 0 bases to trimming and J lost 9 bases, with 12 bases between them. This CDR3 region has 13 residues. Germline V gives CDR1 LNHNV, CDR2 YYDKDF (reference sequence). CDR3 protein: CATSREQPGGQYF. CDR3 DNA sequence: TGTGCCACCAGCAGAGAACAGCCAGGTGGGCAGTACTTC.

The chain joins TRBV4-1 to TRBJ1-1; D gene uncertain. This CDR3 has 14 amino acids. V lost 3 bases to trimming and J lost 5 bases, with 13 bases between them. The germline CDR1 and CDR2 sequences are MGHRA and YSYEKL. The DNA of the CDR3 is TGCGCCAGCAGCCACCAGACTTTAAAGACTGAAGCTTTCTTT. Amino acids: CASSHQTLKTEAFF.

CDR3 nucleotides: TGTGCCAGCAGCTTAAAACCAGACCATGGCTACACCTTC. The encoded protein is CASSLKPDHGYTF. The V and J genes are TRBV11-2 and TRBJ1-2; D not resolved. There are 13 residues in the CDR3. V dropped 2 bases and J dropped 6 bases, with 10 bases sitting between them. Per germline, CDR1 SGHAT and CDR2 FQNNGV.